Below are 23 T cell receptor beta chains sequenced from a single sample in a study of blood T cell repertoires in COVID-19. Produced via immunoSEQ multiplex PCR; TCRdb's table is partial and in-frame only. The data show 200,000 to 250,000 clones, around 84% seen once. The sample consisted of peripheral blood. The receptors were sampled from a man aged 45-65 years with COVID-19, enrolled during active disease.

This clone was seen once. This sequence joins TRBV2 and TRBJ2-5; possible D gene TRBD1, 6 bases. The CDR3 consists of 15 residues. Germline V gene sequence: CDR1 SNHLY, CDR2 FYNNEI. V lost 4 bases and J 1 base, leaving 13 bases between the germline ends. CDR3 in DNA: TGTGCCAGCAGTGGTCCCCTAGGGGGCCAAGAGACCCAGTACTTC. Translating it yields CASSGPLGGQETQYF.

The chain uses TRBV30 and TRBJ1-5; D is uncertain. CDR1 and CDR2 (germline): GTSNPN, SVGIG (reference sequence). This CDR3 has 13 amino acids. Between the trimmed V and J ends, which lost 0 bases and 7 bases, there was a span of 10 bases. CDR3 DNA sequence: TGTGCCTGGAGTGTCCTCGGTTCCCAGCCCCAGCATTTT. Amino acids: CAWSVLGSQPQHF.

This clone came up a few times. The genes are TRBV15 and TRBJ1-5; 7 bases match TRBD1. Germline assignment: CDR1 LNHNV and CDR2 YYDKDF (reference sequence). There are 16 residues in the CDR3. The junction had 8 bases not matched to a gene; V was cut back by 2 bases and J by 4 bases. The CDR3 spells CATSRHTGVGNQPQHF. In DNA, the CDR3 is TGTGCCACCAGCAGACACACAGGGGTTGGAAATCAGCCCCAGCATTTT.

The gene calls are TRBV7-2 and TRBJ2-5; 11 bases match TRBD1. CDR1 and CDR2 from the germline V gene are SGHTA and FQGNSA. The CDR3 extends over 14 amino acids. With V trimmed by 4 bases and J by 5 bases, 3 bases remained unmatched. The CDR3 bases are TGTGCCAGCAGCTCGGACAGGGGGCGTGAGACCCAGTACTTC. As protein: CASSSDRGRETQYF. The variable domain in full, with the rest retrieved from reference TRBV7-2 and TRBJ2-5, is GAGVSQSPSNKVTEKGKDVELRCDPISGHTALYWYRQSLGQGLEFLIYFQGNSAPDKSGLPSDRFSAERTGGSVSTLTIQRTQQEDSAVYLCASSSDRGRETQYFGPGTRLLVL.

The chain combines TRBV19 with TRBJ1-5; 9 nucleotides agree with TRBD1. J was trimmed by 0 bases and V by 7 bases; bases with no gene match: 4. Germline V CDR1 and CDR2: LNHDA, SQIVND (reference sequence). This CDR3 is built from 15 residues. The CDR3 DNA follows: TGTGCCAGTACTAAGACAGGGGGTAGCAATCAGCCCCAGCATTTT. Translated, it gives CASTKTGGSNQPQHF.

This chain connects TRBV6-6 to TRBJ2-3, with D perhaps matching TRBD1 (6 bases). The germline gives CDR1 MNHNY, CDR2 SVGAGI (reference sequence). V lost 9 bases to trimming and J lost 2 bases, with 18 bases between them. CDR3 length: 15 residues. As DNA, the CDR3 is TGTGCCAGTTACCCCCGCGGACAGTCCACAGATACGCAGTATTTT. It specifies CASYPRGQSTDTQYF.

V gene TRBV13 combines with J gene TRBJ1-2; D is unclear. The CDR3 runs 16 residues. V was cut by 3 bases and J by 6 bases, with 20 bases left in between. Germline CDR1 and CDR2: PRHDT and FYEKMQ (reference sequence). The CDR3 region has the DNA TGTGCCAGCAGCTTCCTGGAGGTCAGACATATGGATGGCTACACCTTC. Encoded protein: CASSFLEVRHMDGYTF. The full variable domain, with the rest looked up from reference TRBV13 and TRBJ1-2, is AAGVIQSPRHLIKEKRETATLKCYPIPRHDTVYWYQQGPGQDPQFLISFYEKMQSDKGSIPDRFSAQQFSDYHSELNMSSLELGDSALYFCASSFLEVRHMDGYTFGSGTRLTVV.

The V and J genes are TRBV11-2 and TRBJ1-4, with D unresolved. Trimming shortened V by 2 bases and J by 0 bases, and 13 bases separated the two germline ends. Per germline, CDR1 SGHAT and CDR2 FQNNGV. The CDR3 extends over 17 amino acids. CDR3 coding DNA: TGTGCCAGCAGCTTAAGTGAATTGGGCGCAACTAATGAAAAACTGTTTTTT. This encodes CASSLSELGATNEKLFF.

This sequence joins TRBV6-2 or TRBV6-3 and TRBJ2-7, with 7 positions matching TRBD1. The CDR3 runs to 15 residues. V was clipped by 6 bases and J by 2 bases; unmatched bases: 10. Germline V lookup: CDR1 MNHEY, CDR2 SVGEGT. CDR3 amino acids: CASSSGQVSAYEQYF. Written as DNA, the CDR3 is TGTGCCAGCAGCTCCGGACAGGTTTCGGCCTACGAGCAGTACTTC.

The chain carries TRBV7-3 and TRBJ2-3, with 7 bases aligning to TRBD2. Germline lookup yields CDR1 SGHTA and CDR2 FQGTGA. This CDR3 spans 14 amino acids. Unmatched junction bases numbered 3, after V lost 5 bases and J lost 1 base. The CDR3 spells CASSRREGTDTQYF. The CDR3 nucleotides are TGTGCCAGCAGCCGCCGGGAGGGCACAGATACGCAGTATTTT.

The CDR3 sequence: CASSPRGLGETQYF. Here the CDR3 DNA reads TGTGCCAGCAGCCCCAGGGGGCTGGGAGAGACCCAGTACTTC. The rearrangement joins TRBV3-1 (or the pseudogene TRBV3-2) to TRBJ2-5; 8 nucleotides align to TRBD1. Germline trimming cut 4 bases from V and 4 bases from J; bases unmatched to any gene: 5. The germline CDR1 and CDR2 sequences are LGHDT and YNNKEL (reference sequence). The CDR3 runs 14 residues.

This chain uses TRBV28 with TRBJ2-2; 13 bases are shared with TRBD2. With 3 bases clipped from V and 6 bases from J, the junction kept 7 bases outside the gene matches. Per the germline V gene, CDR1 is MDHEN and CDR2 is SYDVKM. The CDR3 is made up of 17 amino acids. CDR3 coding DNA: TGTGCCAGCAGTTTGGTCGGACTAGCGGGAGTGCCCGGGGAGCTGTTTTTT. It is translated as CASSLVGLAGVPGELFF.

The V gene is TRBV7-9, the J gene TRBJ1-4, with 7 bases fitting TRBD1. The trim removed 3 bases at V and 4 bases at J, leaving 8 bases unmatched. Germline assignment: CDR1 SEHNR and CDR2 FQNEAQ (reference sequence). This CDR3 has 16 amino acids. In DNA form, the CDR3 reads TGTGCCAGCAGCTTCAGACGGGACAGCTATAATGAAAAACTGTTTTTT. It translates to CASSFRRDSYNEKLFF.

This rearrangement joins TRBV2 to TRBJ1-5; possible D gene TRBD1, 6 bases. The germline V gene encodes CDR1 SNHLY and CDR2 FYNNEI. The V gene lost 6 bases and the J gene lost 1 base, with 16 bases spanning the gap. The CDR3 is 16 residues long. The CDR3 DNA reads TGTGCCAGCAGGGATACAGGGCTGGGAAGCAATCAGCCCCAGCATTTT. As protein: CASRDTGLGSNQPQHF.

The rearrangement joins TRBV5-6 to TRBJ2-6; D is possibly TRBD2 (6 bases). There are 16 residues in the CDR3. CDR1 is SGHDT and CDR2 is YYEEEE in the germline V gene. V lost 0 bases, J lost 4 bases, and 11 bases lay in between. In DNA form, the CDR3 reads TGTGCCAGCAGCTTGGCCACCGGGAGAGGGGCCAACGTCCTGACTTTC. Amino acid sequence: CASSLATGRGANVLTF.

As for this clone: Distinct nucleotide sequences in the sample also encode this CDR3. The chain employs TRBV7-9 and TRBJ2-7; 9 bases are shared with TRBD1. The CDR3 loop spans 14 amino acids. J lost 4 bases, V lost 5 bases, and 6 bases had no gene match. Looked up from germline, CDR1 is SEHNR and CDR2 is FQNEAQ (reference sequence). The CDR3 reads CASSLGQGTYEQYF. DNA of the CDR3: TGTGCCAGCAGCCTAGGACAGGGGACATACGAGCAGTACTTC. Full variable domain (remainder filled in from reference TRBV7-9 and TRBJ2-7): DTGVSQNPRHKITKRGQNVTFRCDPISEHNRLYWYRQTLGQGPEFLTYFQNEAQLEKSRLLSDRFSAERPKGSFSTLEIQRTEQGDSAMYLCASSLGQGTYEQYFGPGTRLTVT.

This clone has a single count. The chain is built from TRBV5-1 and TRBJ2-1, with 11 bases aligning to TRBD2. The V and J ends lost 0 bases and 8 bases, in that order; junction bases with no gene match: 7. The CDR3 is 16 amino acids. Germline assignment: CDR1 SGHRS and CDR2 YFSETQ. DNA for the CDR3: TGCGCCAGCAGCTTGGTTGTGACTAGCGGGACACATGAGCAGTTCTTC. Protein sequence: CASSLVVTSGTHEQFF. Supplemented by reference TRBV5-1 and TRBJ2-1, the full variable domain reads KAGVTQTPRYLIKTRGQQVTLSCSPISGHRSVSWYQQTPGQGLQFLFEYFSETQRNKGNFPGRFSGRQFSNSRSEMNVSTLELGDSALYLCASSLVVTSGTHEQFFGPGTRLTVL.

The CDR3 protein is CASSFSPVTVVGANVLTF. The DNA for the CDR3 is TGTGCCAGCAGTTTTAGTCCAGTGACAGTGGTTGGGGCCAACGTCCTGACTTTC. This sequence joins TRBV5-6 and TRBJ2-6; D may be TRBD1 (5 bases). V lost 5 bases and J lost 3, with 21 bases in between. Germline lookup yields CDR1 SGHDT and CDR2 YYEEEE. The CDR3 totals 18 residues.

V gene TRBV7-6 combines with J gene TRBJ2-3; 9 nucleotides line up with TRBD2. The germline CDR1 and CDR2 sequences are SGHVS and FNYEAQ. CDR3 length: 16 amino acids. With 1 base clipped from V and 6 bases from J, the junction kept 8 bases outside the gene matches. DNA of the CDR3: TGTGCCAGCAGCTTAGGTCTCGGCGGGGGGGCGGATACGCAGTATTTT. It translates to CASSLGLGGGADTQYF.

The rearrangement links TRBV5-4 to TRBJ1-2, with 10 bases identical to TRBD1. V lost 2 bases to trimming and J lost 4 bases; unmatched junction nucleotides: 8. Germline V gene lookup returns CDR1 SGHNT and CDR2 YYREEE (reference sequence). The CDR3 is 16 amino acids. CDR3 amino acids: CASSFPGTGEGYGYTF. The CDR3 DNA is TGTGCCAGCAGCTTCCCCGGGACAGGGGAGGGCTATGGCTACACCTTC.

The sample holds a few counts of this clone. This chain links TRBV7-7 with TRBJ2-7; TRBD1 matches 9 bases. J gave up 6 bases and V 5 bases, and 8 bases lay outside the gene matches. The CDR3 runs 14 residues. CDR1 and CDR2 (germline): SSHAT, FNYEAQ (reference sequence). The CDR3 loop reads CASSPGTGRVEQYF. CDR3 nucleotides: TGTGCCAGCAGCCCCGGGACAGGGAGGGTCGAGCAGTACTTC.

V usage is TRBV9 and J usage is TRBJ1-3, with 8 bases matching TRBD1. Germline assignment: CDR1 SGDLS and CDR2 YYNGEE. Germline trimming cut 4 bases from V and 3 bases from J; bases unmatched to any gene: 6. CDR3 size: 15 residues. For the CDR3, the DNA is TGTGCCAGCAGCCCCCGGACAGGGATTGGAAACACCATATATTTT. It specifies CASSPRTGIGNTIYF.

This clone showed up just a few times. The J gene is TRBJ2-7, the V gene TRBV18; TRBD1 matches at 9 bases. This CDR3 has 13 residues. Trimming cost V 5 bases and J 4 bases; bases outside gene matches: 3. Germline V gives CDR1 KGHSH, CDR2 LQKENI. The chain's CDR3 is CASSIQGAYEQYF. CDR3 DNA sequence: TGTGCCAGCTCAATACAGGGGGCGTACGAGCAGTACTTC.